Only one count was recorded for the clone carrying this T cell receptor beta chain. Method: immunoSEQ multiplex PCR; TCRdb's copy keeps in-frame clones and lacks some. Of tens of thousands of clones listed, 70% to 80% are singletons. CTLA-4 blockade with ipilimumab, together with focal radiation, was given to patients with chemo-refractory metastatic non-small-cell lung cancer. The sample comes from a study of radiotherapy plus CTLA-4 blockade in lung cancer. The sequencing used peripheral blood, collected from a patient treated with radiotherapy plus ipilimumab. This receptor was identified in a human donor with non-small cell lung cancer who had stable disease on radiotherapy plus ipilimumab.

CDR3 in DNA: TGTGCCAGCTGGACAGGGGACACCATGAACACTGAAGCTTTCTTT. This codes for CASWTGDTMNTEAFF. The chain joins TRBV19 to TRBJ1-1, with 9 nucleotides matching TRBD1. CDR3 length: 15 amino acids. V was clipped by 9 bases and J by 0 bases; unmatched bases: 8. Germline V lookup: CDR1 LNHDA, CDR2 SQIVND (reference sequence).